This T cell receptor beta chain was documented in a study of cytomegalovirus exposure and HLA in healthy donors. Study background: Earlier, 110 million or so unique TCR beta sequences were recovered from some 200 million T cells by an analysis.

Study-wide results and caveats: Common viral pathogens seemed to be connected with several of the most significant clusters, according to a later analysis.

Donors were ostensibly healthy at sampling, although undocumented immune exposures were probable. A multiplex PCR was run with 60 Vbeta primers and 13 Jbeta primers. Authors' analysis steps: In a later analysis, the count reached 80 million or so unique TCR beta chains, with roughly 12 million shared. Repertoires were generated with immunoSEQ multiplex PCR, while TCRdb's copy carries only in-frame clones and drops some. D and trimming come from the DNA, and the V and J calls and clone size come from that table. Of 190,000 or so clones in the sample, about four fifths were seen once. This CDR3 has 12 amino acids. With 0 bases removed from V and 5 bases from J, the gap between germline ends came to 6 bases. Germline CDR1 is SGHKS and CDR2 is YYEKEE (reference sequence). Remarks on this clone: The antigen is undetermined.

The genes are TRBV5-5 and TRBJ2-7; D is undetermined. The sample comprised PBMCs. The TCR was taken from a girl under 18 in good health and CMV-seropositive. This CDR3 reads CASSLALDEQYF. As DNA, the CDR3 is TGTGCCAGCAGCTTGGCCCTCGACGAGCAGTACTTC.